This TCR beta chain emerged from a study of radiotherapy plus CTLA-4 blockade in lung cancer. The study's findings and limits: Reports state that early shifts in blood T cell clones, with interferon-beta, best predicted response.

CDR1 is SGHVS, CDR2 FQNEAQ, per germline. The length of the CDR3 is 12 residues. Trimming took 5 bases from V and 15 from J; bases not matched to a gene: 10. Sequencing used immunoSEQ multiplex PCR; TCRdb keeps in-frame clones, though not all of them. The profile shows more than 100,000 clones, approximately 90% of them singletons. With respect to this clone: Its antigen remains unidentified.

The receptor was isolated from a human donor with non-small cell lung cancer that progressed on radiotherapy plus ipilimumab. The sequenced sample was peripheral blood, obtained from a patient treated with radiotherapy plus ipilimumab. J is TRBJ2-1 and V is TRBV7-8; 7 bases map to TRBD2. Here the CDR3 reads CASSTLAAGLFF. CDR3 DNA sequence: TGTGCCAGCAGCACCCTAGCGGCAGGCTTGTTCTTC.